The clone carrying this T cell receptor beta chain has just a few counts. Antigen specificity is unknown. TCRdb reanalysed the PCR reads using MiXCR and keeps one entry per CDR3 protein. The data contain more than 60,000 distinct CDR3 sequences, about a sixth of them singletons. This sample stems from a study of molecular identifiers for immune sequencing clone quantification. Study-level points and caveats: In naive cells, under 1% of molecules belonged to clones above 20 RNA copies, against over 97% in effector cells.

Trimming took 5 bases from V and 2 from J; bases not matched to a gene: 4. Looked up from germline, CDR1 is LGHNT and CDR2 is FRNRAP. The CDR3 runs to 15 residues. Each library that profiled naive CD8 cells came from around 20,000 to 1,000,000 sorted cells with 10%, 30% or 50% RNA. The receptor was isolated from a human donor in good health. Some libraries in this study had Jurkat cell RNA spiked in. The sample consisted of naive CD8+ T cells from blood, with Jurkat cell RNA spiked in. Specified subset: FACS-sorted CD8+CD4-CCR7+CD45RA+ naive T cells. V and J are TRBV12-5 and TRBJ2-2; 8 bases are shared with TRBD1. DNA of the CDR3: TGTGCTAGTGGTATCGGGACAGGAAACACCGGGGAGCTGTTTTTT. Translating it yields CASGIGTGNTGELFF.